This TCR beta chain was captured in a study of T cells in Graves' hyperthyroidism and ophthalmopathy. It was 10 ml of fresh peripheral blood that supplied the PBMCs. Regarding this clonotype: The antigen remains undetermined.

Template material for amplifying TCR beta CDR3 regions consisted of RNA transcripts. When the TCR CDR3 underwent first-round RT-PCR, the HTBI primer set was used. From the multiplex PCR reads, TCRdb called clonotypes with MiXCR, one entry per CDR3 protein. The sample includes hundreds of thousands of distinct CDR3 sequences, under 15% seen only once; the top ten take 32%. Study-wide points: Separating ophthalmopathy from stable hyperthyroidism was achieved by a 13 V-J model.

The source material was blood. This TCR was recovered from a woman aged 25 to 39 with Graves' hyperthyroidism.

The DNA for the CDR3 is TGTGCCATCAGTACAGGGGACAATCAGCCCCAGCATTTT. Its translation: CAISTGDNQPQHF. This chain uses TRBV10-3 with TRBJ1-5; 7 nucleotides line up with TRBD1. This CDR3 has 13 amino acids. The ends lost 5 bases at V and 3 bases at J; junction bases unmatched: 1. Germline V gene lookup returns CDR1 ENHRY and CDR2 SYGVKD.